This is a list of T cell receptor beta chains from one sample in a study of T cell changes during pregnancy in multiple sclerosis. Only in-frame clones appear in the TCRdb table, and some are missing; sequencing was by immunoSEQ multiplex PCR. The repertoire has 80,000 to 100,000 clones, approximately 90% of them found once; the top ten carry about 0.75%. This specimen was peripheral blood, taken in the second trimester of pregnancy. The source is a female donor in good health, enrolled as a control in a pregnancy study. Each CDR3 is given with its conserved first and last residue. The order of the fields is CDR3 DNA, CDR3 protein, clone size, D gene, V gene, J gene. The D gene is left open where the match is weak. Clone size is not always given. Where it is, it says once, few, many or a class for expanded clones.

DNA: TGTGCTAGCAGCTTAGTCAGGGACAATGAGCAGTTCTTC
CDR3: CASSLVRDNEQFF
size: once
D: NA
V: TRBV7-7
J: TRBJ2-1

DNA: TGTGCCAGCAGTTACAGGGGGCGGAGGGGCTACACCTTC
CDR3: CASSYRGRRGYTF
size: NA
D: TRBD1
V: TRBV6-5
J: TRBJ1-2

DNA: TGTGCCAGCAGTGAATCGGCGGGGGCGGGAGGAGAGACCCAGTACTTC
CDR3: CASSESAGAGGETQYF
size: NA
D: TRBD2
V: TRBV6-1
J: TRBJ2-5

DNA: TGTGCCACCAGCGGCGGTCAGGGGGCGAGGGAGACCCAGTACTTC
CDR3: CATSGGQGARETQYF
size: NA
D: TRBD1
V: TRBV15
J: TRBJ2-5

DNA: TGTGCCAGCAGTGAAACCCGGACAGGGATGATCGAAGGGACCCAGTACTTC
CDR3: CASSETRTGMIEGTQYF
size: NA
D: TRBD1
V: TRBV2
J: TRBJ2-5

DNA: TGTGCCAGCAGCTTGACTAGCGGGCACTACGAGCAGTACTTC
CDR3: CASSLTSGHYEQYF
size: few
D: TRBD2
V: TRBV11-2
J: TRBJ2-7

DNA: TGTGCCAGTAAAACAGGGGTTGTTACCTACGAGCAGTACTTC
CDR3: CASKTGVVTYEQYF
size: NA
D: TRBD1
V: TRBV6-1
J: TRBJ2-7

DNA: TGTGCCAGCAGCTTATTCACAGGGAACACTGAAGCTTTCTTT
CDR3: CASSLFTGNTEAFF
size: NA
D: NA
V: TRBV7-2
J: TRBJ1-1

DNA: TGTGCCAGCAGCTCCGATTTGACTAGCGGGATGAACACCGGGGAGCTGTTTTTT
CDR3: CASSSDLTSGMNTGELFF
size: NA
D: TRBD2
V: TRBV5-4
J: TRBJ2-2

DNA: TGCGCCAGCAGCTTGTCATTTTCGGGGATGCCTGGAAACACCATATATTTT
CDR3: CASSLSFSGMPGNTIYF
size: NA
D: NA
V: TRBV5-1
J: TRBJ1-3

DNA: TGTGCAAGTCGCTTCTCGGGTCAGCCCCAGCATTTT
CDR3: CASRFSGQPQHF
size: NA
D: NA
V: TRBV12-2
J: TRBJ1-5

DNA: TGTGCCAGCAGCGACGACAGGACTCTTAATTCACCCCTCCACTTT
CDR3: CASSDDRTLNSPLHF
size: few
D: NA
V: TRBV21-1
J: TRBJ1-6

DNA: TGTGCCAGCAGCCAAGACGGGTCTACCGGGGAGCTGTTTTTT
CDR3: CASSQDGSTGELFF
size: NA
D: NA
V: TRBV7-9
J: TRBJ2-2

DNA: TGTGCCAGCAGCGTAGAAGGGGACAGGGCTCGTGGCTACACCTTC
CDR3: CASSVEGDRARGYTF
size: NA
D: TRBD1
V: TRBV9
J: TRBJ1-2

DNA: TGTGCCAGCAGCCCCGGGACTAGCGTGGGGGAGCTGTTTTTT
CDR3: CASSPGTSVGELFF
size: NA
D: TRBD2
V: TRBV7-9
J: TRBJ2-2

DNA: TGTGCCAGCTCACCACCCATCGCCGGGTCGCTAAACGACAATGAGCAGTTCTTC
CDR3: CASSPPIAGSLNDNEQFF
size: NA
D: NA
V: TRBV18
J: TRBJ2-1

DNA: TGTGCCAGCAGTCGTTCGACAGGGTTACAGCCCCAGCATTTT
CDR3: CASSRSTGLQPQHF
size: NA
D: TRBD1
V: TRBV6-5
J: TRBJ1-5

DNA: TGCGCCAGCAGCCTCGGACTAGCGGGGGAACTTTCCTACGAGCAGTACTTC
CDR3: CASSLGLAGELSYEQYF
size: NA
D: TRBD2
V: TRBV5-1
J: TRBJ2-7

DNA: TGTGCCAGCAGTGAGGTCGGGACAGGCAATCAGCCCCAGCATTTT
CDR3: CASSEVGTGNQPQHF
size: NA
D: TRBD1
V: TRBV2
J: TRBJ1-5

DNA: TGCGCCAGCAGCATTGGACAGGGGGCCGGAACTTATAATTCACCCCTCCACTTT
CDR3: CASSIGQGAGTYNSPLHF
size: NA
D: TRBD1
V: TRBV5-1
J: TRBJ1-6

DNA: TGCGCCAGCAGCCAAGATTGGACAGGGAATCAGCCCCAGCATTTT
CDR3: CASSQDWTGNQPQHF
size: NA
D: TRBD1
V: TRBV4-3
J: TRBJ1-5

DNA: TGTGCCACCAGCAGAGATATATCTGGAAACACCATATATTTT
CDR3: CATSRDISGNTIYF
size: NA
D: NA
V: TRBV15
J: TRBJ1-3

DNA: TGTGCCAGCAGTGAAGTGGTAGGGACAGGGGACAACGAGCAGTACTTC
CDR3: CASSEVVGTGDNEQYF
size: NA
D: TRBD1
V: TRBV2
J: TRBJ2-7

DNA: TGCAGTGCTAGACAGTACAATGAGCAGTTCTTC
CDR3: CSARQYNEQFF
size: few
D: NA
V: TRBV20-1
J: TRBJ2-1

DNA: TGCGCCAGCAGCTTGGCTAGGCGCACCGGGGAGCTGTTTTTT
CDR3: CASSLARRTGELFF
size: NA
D: NA
V: TRBV5-1
J: TRBJ2-2

DNA: TGCGCCAGCAGCTTGTCGGCAGGGAACTCACCCCTCCACTTT
CDR3: CASSLSAGNSPLHF
size: NA
D: NA
V: TRBV5-1
J: TRBJ1-6

DNA: TGTGCCAGCAAGGTTGGCGTGACTACAGATACGCAGTATTTT
CDR3: CASKVGVTTDTQYF
size: NA
D: NA
V: TRBV28
J: TRBJ2-3